The present T cell receptor beta chain was sequenced within a study of blood T cell repertoires in COVID-19. Across the study: Specimens from acute and convalescent COVID-19 originated in the United States, Italy and Spain. T cells, B-cell-depleted T cells, or PBMCs supplied cDNA or gDNA.

Sequenced by immunoSEQ multiplex PCR; TCRdb stores in-frame clones only, minus some. Of fewer than 300,000 clones listed, just over 90% are singletons. The length of the CDR3 is 16 residues. CDR1 and CDR2 (germline): SGHVS, FQNEAQ. V was pared by 3 bases and J by 2 bases, with 14 bases between. Recruits, aged about 18 to 90 years, lived in 24 US areas. Cohort allocation depended upon clinical history that participants reported. The specimen was PBMCs or T cells enriched from blood (not recorded which). V gene TRBV7-8 combines with J gene TRBJ2-1, with D unclear. This clonotype was sampled from a woman between 40 and 50 years old with acute COVID-19. The CDR3 DNA sequence: TGTGCCAGCAGCTTGTTGACTCGGCGAGCCTACAATGAGCAGTTCTTC. Residues: CASSLLTRRAYNEQFF.